Only a few counts were recorded for the clone carrying this T cell receptor (beta chain). The time point: peripheral blood 6 weeks after treatment start. Every patient provided from 1 to 8 samples, collected pretreatment and on-treatment. The entry originates in a study of PD-L1 blockade in urothelial cancer. For the study at large: Between 0 and 3 prior chemotherapy regimens had been given to patients.

This CDR3 comprises 14 residues. The ends were cut back, 8 bases at V and 6 bases at J, with 19 bases in the middle. Per the germline V gene, CDR1 is SGHRS and CDR2 is YFSETQ. Sequencing used immunoSEQ multiplex PCR; TCRdb keeps in-frame clones, though not all of them. The top ten hold around 3.4% of the sample, which has tens of thousands of clones, roughly 83% seen once. The chain joins TRBV5-1 to TRBJ2-3, with D possibly being TRBD2 (6 bases). The TCR sequence derives from a man between 65 and 85 years old with urothelial cancer. Specimen: PBMCs, collected around atezolizumab (anti-PD-L1) treatment. CDR3 coding DNA: TGCGCCAGTTTCTTTGGGACTGAAGGTGATACGCAGTATTTT. Translation: CASFFGTEGDTQYF.